This entry features one TCR beta chain sequence. Which antigen it targets is not known. Base quality data are lacking; no much larger clone is found one base away. The sample is drawn from a study of vaccination and CD4 T cells after COVID-19 (dated by TCRdb to between 2021 and 2023). For the study in its entirety: Convalescent patients had a positive SARS-CoV-2 result on nasal swab PCR, and of these patients, several had mild disease and one had severe disease. Six males and four females were included in the convalescent cohort, with two Hispanic individuals, seven Caucasians, two Asians and one multiracial person represented. Two doses of either the Pfizer-BioNTech BNT162b2 vaccine (n=8) or the Moderna mRNA-1273 vaccine (n=2) were administered to participants. Post-COVID blood samples from convalescent patients were collected a median of around 100 days after diagnosis, with a range of 35 to 161 days. Post-vaccine blood samples were obtained a median of about 77 days after the second vaccine dose, with a range of about 13 to 250 days. For a few convalescent patients, samples were collected at an early post-vaccination timepoint (day 14) as well as at a late post-vaccination timepoint (days 161 to 241). The spike-specific CD4+ TCR repertoire was compared before and after mRNA vaccination in 10 COVID-19 convalescent patients and a few infection-naive healthy vaccine recipients. Overall study results and their limits: In convalescent patients, a median approximately 83% of post-vaccine SARS-CoV-2-reactive clones were detected only after vaccination, and vaccine-specific priming was suggested by this finding. Only a relatively small number of convalescent patients were included in the study, and early timepoints following natural infection were not analyzed. Although the median number of SARS-CoV-2-reactive clonotypes went up from more than 20 after infection to some 40 after vaccination, the increase was not significant. Of the vaccine-specific clones found in convalescent patients, nearly all (304 of 307) were mono-reactive for SARS-CoV-2 spike instead of being cross-reactive with common cold coronaviruses.

The germline V gene gives CDR1 as MNHEY and CDR2 as SVGAGI. The CDR3, from cysteine to phenylalanine, totals 17 residues. The read is trimmed to its CDR3 DNA, 51 bases read in frame from base 1. V lost 0 bases and J lost 10 bases; the stretch between them is 19 bases long. The library was generated by PCR. Sequencing used an Illumina iSeq 100. The original pipeline was this. Non-productive sequences were removed, and CDR3s not starting with C, not ending with F or W, or shorter than 7 amino acids were discarded. CDR3 homology was assessed with Levenshtein distances (stringdist) and unrooted phylogenetic trees (ape) in R version 3.6.1. Clones were called with MiXCR by TCRdb after fastp trimmed the public reads at Q25, and only in-frame beta chains were retained. A single entry per CDR3 protein holds the most common genes and DNA from its merged rows. These V and J calls originate from TCRdb's pipeline instead of the authors' own analysis. Present in this sample are roughly 30,000 distinct CDR3 sequences, 50% to 65% of which were seen just once. Jointly, the top ten make up more than 5.5% of the sample.

The sample's time point label is to be understood as: late sampling 161 to 241 days after vaccination in a few convalescent patients. The convalescent patients' positive SARS-CoV-2 PCR tests fell between March and December 2020, which was before the Alpha, Beta and Delta variants emerged in the United States. Ficoll-Paque Plus gradient centrifugation was used to isolate PBMCs from whole blood, and the isolated PBMCs were then either used fresh or cryopreserved at -140C. This material consisted of CD4+ T cells from blood, taken about 7 months after SARS-CoV-2 vaccination. The origin of this receptor is a human donor who had recovered from COVID-19. In this chain, TRBV6-5 is recombined with TRBJ1-6; the D segment could be TRBD1, given 6 matching bases. The base sequence is TGTGCCAGCAGTTACTCGATTTGGGGGCTGGGAGAGTCACCCCTCCACTTT. It encodes CASSYSIWGLGESPLHF.